This TCR beta chain was documented in a study of T cell repertoires in aging, cancer and after chemotherapy. Turning to the study itself: Patients with chronic lymphocytic leukemia were sampled before and after fludarabine- or bendamustine-based chemotherapy.

A mixed TRB-A/B primer pool amplified rearranged TRB by multiplex touch-down PCR. TCRdb independently ran MiXCR on the multiplex PCR reads; one entry per CDR3 protein. This sample has 10,000 to 15,000 distinct CDR3 sequences, with 25% to 30% found just once. Study conclusions and caveats: Untreated cancer patients had significantly lower blood TCR diversity than age-matched healthy donors. These repertoire data do not allow conclusions about immunological memory after chemotherapy.

Peripheral blood genomic DNA, not sorted cells or RNA, was the template. A remark on this clonotype: Its antigen is not identified.

Germline loops: CDR1 DFQATT, CDR2 SNEGSKA (reference sequence). This CDR3 comprises 16 residues. V shed 5 bases and J 5 bases; nucleotides not matched to a gene: 5. This sequence originates from a human donor with a blood cancer. Sequenced sample: blood. The J gene is TRBJ2-2, the V gene TRBV20-1, with 16 bases identical to TRBD2. CDR3 amino acids: CSAGTSGRERTGELFF. For the CDR3, the DNA is TGCAGTGCTGGGACTAGCGGGAGGGAACGTACCGGGGAGCTGTTTTTT.